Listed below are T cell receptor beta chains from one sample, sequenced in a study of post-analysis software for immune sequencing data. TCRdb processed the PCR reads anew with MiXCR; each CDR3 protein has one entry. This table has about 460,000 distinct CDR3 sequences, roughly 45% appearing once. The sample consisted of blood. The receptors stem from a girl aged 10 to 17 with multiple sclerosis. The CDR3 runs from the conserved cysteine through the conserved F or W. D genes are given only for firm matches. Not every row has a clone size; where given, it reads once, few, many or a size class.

CDR3 DNA: TGTGCCAGCAGTCGACTAGCGGTCAAGCCCCCATGGGAGCAGTACTTC
CDR3 protein: CASSRLAVKPPWEQYF
V gene: TRBV6-5
clone size: -
D gene: TRBD2
J gene: TRBJ2-7

CDR3 DNA: TGTGCCAGCATGGGAGGTCCTCTGGCTAACTATGGCTACACCTTC
CDR3 protein: CASMGGPLANYGYTF
V gene: TRBV6-5
clone size: -
D gene: -
J gene: TRBJ1-2

CDR3 DNA: TGCAGTGCTAGCGACGGGGGGGCAGGGGATACGCAGTATTTT
CDR3 protein: CSASDGGAGDTQYF
V gene: TRBV20-1
clone size: -
D gene: TRBD2
J gene: TRBJ2-3

CDR3 DNA: TGTGCCAGCAGCAGACAGCGGGACTCCTACAATGAGCAGTTCTTC
CDR3 protein: CASSRQRDSYNEQFF
V gene: TRBV7-8
clone size: -
D gene: TRBD2
J gene: TRBJ2-1

CDR3 DNA: TGCAGTGCTAGAGAGTCAGGGTCCAAAAACATTCAGTACTTC
CDR3 protein: CSARESGSKNIQYF
V gene: TRBV20-1
clone size: few
D gene: -
J gene: TRBJ2-4

CDR3 DNA: TGTGCCAGCAGCTTATCCCCGCAAGCAGGAAAGCGTTGGGATACGCAGTATTTT
CDR3 protein: CASSLSPQAGKRWDTQYF
V gene: TRBV13
clone size: few
D gene: -
J gene: TRBJ2-3

CDR3 DNA: TGCGCCAGCAGCGCCGTGAGCGGGAGTGATCGAGAGACCCAGTACTTC
CDR3 protein: CASSAVSGSDRETQYF
V gene: TRBV5-1
clone size: -
D gene: TRBD2
J gene: TRBJ2-5

CDR3 DNA: TGCAGTGCTAGAGGGACTCTCAGCTCCTACGAGCAGTACTTC
CDR3 protein: CSARGTLSSYEQYF
V gene: TRBV20-1
clone size: few
D gene: -
J gene: TRBJ2-7

CDR3 DNA: TGCAGCGTAGCCGGGACTACGAACTACAATGAGCAGTTCTTC
CDR3 protein: CSVAGTTNYNEQFF
V gene: TRBV29-1
clone size: -
D gene: TRBD2
J gene: TRBJ2-1

CDR3 DNA: TGTGCCAGCAGCCCAGCTTCTGACTATGGCTACACCTTC
CDR3 protein: CASSPASDYGYTF
V gene: TRBV7-2
clone size: -
D gene: -
J gene: TRBJ1-2

CDR3 DNA: TGCAGCGTTGAGGTCGGAGGCATGGATTACGAGCAGTACTTC
CDR3 protein: CSVEVGGMDYEQYF
V gene: TRBV29-1
clone size: once
D gene: -
J gene: TRBJ2-7

CDR3 DNA: TGCGCCAGCAGCCTAGTCCCCGACAGTTACAATGAGCAGTACTTC
CDR3 protein: CASSLVPDSYNEQYF
V gene: TRBV5-1
clone size: few
D gene: -
J gene: TRBJ2-7

CDR3 DNA: TGCGTCAGCAGTCCGGACAGGGGAGACACTGAAGCTTTCTTT
CDR3 protein: CVSSPDRGDTEAFF
V gene: TRBV5-1
clone size: -
D gene: TRBD1
J gene: TRBJ1-1

CDR3 DNA: TGTGCCAGCAGCGTAGATTCTAGCAGGGTGGATACGCAGTATTTT
CDR3 protein: CASSVDSSRVDTQYF
V gene: TRBV9
clone size: -
D gene: -
J gene: TRBJ2-3

CDR3 DNA: TGCAGCGTCCGCGGACAGGGGAAAGCTTTCTTT
CDR3 protein: CSVRGQGKAFF
V gene: TRBV29-1
clone size: -
D gene: TRBD1
J gene: TRBJ1-1

CDR3 DNA: TGTGCCAGCAGCCAAGATCAGGGGGCAGCTTCACCCCTCCACTTT
CDR3 protein: CASSQDQGAASPLHF
V gene: TRBV4-2
clone size: few
D gene: TRBD1
J gene: TRBJ1-6

CDR3 DNA: TGCAGTGCTAGAGGACGAAGCTCCTACAATGAGCAGTTCTTC
CDR3 protein: CSARGRSSYNEQFF
V gene: TRBV20-1
clone size: -
D gene: -
J gene: TRBJ2-1

CDR3 DNA: TGCAGTGCTTCCCGAGGGGGACAGGGTACCTACGAGCAGTACTTC
CDR3 protein: CSASRGGQGTYEQYF
V gene: TRBV20-1
clone size: few
D gene: TRBD1
J gene: TRBJ2-7

CDR3 DNA: TGTGCCACCAGTGATTGGACAAACTATGGCTACACCTTC
CDR3 protein: CATSDWTNYGYTF
V gene: TRBV24-1
clone size: -
D gene: -
J gene: TRBJ1-2

CDR3 DNA: TGTGCCAGCAGCTTCGGGGTTAGGGAAAAACTGTTTTTT
CDR3 protein: CASSFGVREKLFF
V gene: TRBV7-2
clone size: -
D gene: -
J gene: TRBJ1-4

CDR3 DNA: TGTGCCAGCAGCCCCAGGGACGCCTCCTACGAGCAGTACTTC
CDR3 protein: CASSPRDASYEQYF
V gene: TRBV7-9
clone size: few
D gene: -
J gene: TRBJ2-7

CDR3 DNA: TGTGCCACCGTAAACCGGGACTACAAGGCCCAGTACTTC
CDR3 protein: CATVNRDYKAQYF
V gene: TRBV3-1
clone size: -
D gene: TRBD2
J gene: TRBJ2-5

CDR3 DNA: TGCAGTGCTATTGGGAGGTTTAATGAAAAACTGTTTTTT
CDR3 protein: CSAIGRFNEKLFF
V gene: TRBV20-1
clone size: -
D gene: -
J gene: TRBJ1-4

CDR3 DNA: TGTGCCAGCAGCCCCATAGCGGGAAGCTCCTACAATGAGCAGTTCTTC
CDR3 protein: CASSPIAGSSYNEQFF
V gene: TRBV7-2
clone size: -
D gene: TRBD2
J gene: TRBJ2-1

CDR3 DNA: TGTGCCAGCAGTTCCAGTCCGCGGGAGAGCCTCGAGACCCAGTACTTC
CDR3 protein: CASSSSPRESLETQYF
V gene: TRBV27
clone size: -
D gene: TRBD2
J gene: TRBJ2-5

CDR3 DNA: TGCGCCAGCAGCTTGGCTCAGGGAGAAAACATTCAGTACTTC
CDR3 protein: CASSLAQGENIQYF
V gene: TRBV5-1
clone size: -
D gene: -
J gene: TRBJ2-4

CDR3 DNA: TGTGCCACCGGTGACCGAGACCGGACTAGCAGCGGAGAGACCCAGTACTTC
CDR3 protein: CATGDRDRTSSGETQYF
V gene: TRBV24-1
clone size: -
D gene: TRBD2
J gene: TRBJ2-5

CDR3 DNA: TGCAGCGTTAAAGCGGGAGTCAGCTCCTACAATGAGCAGTTCTTC
CDR3 protein: CSVKAGVSSYNEQFF
V gene: TRBV29-1
clone size: few
D gene: TRBD2
J gene: TRBJ2-1

CDR3 DNA: TGTGCCAGCCGCCCACAGGGGCACACAGATACGCAGTATTTT
CDR3 protein: CASRPQGHTDTQYF
V gene: TRBV27
clone size: -
D gene: TRBD1
J gene: TRBJ2-3

CDR3 DNA: TGTGCCAGCAGTTTTGGAACCCAAGGGGACATTCAGTACTTC
CDR3 protein: CASSFGTQGDIQYF
V gene: TRBV12-3/TRBV12-4
clone size: few
D gene: -
J gene: TRBJ2-4

CDR3 DNA: TGCGCCAGCAGCATCGGACCGGAGACCCAGTACTTC
CDR3 protein: CASSIGPETQYF
V gene: TRBV5-1
clone size: once
D gene: -
J gene: TRBJ2-5

CDR3 DNA: TGCGCCAGCAGCCAAGAGCTCGGGAGCCAAGAGACCCAGTACTTC
CDR3 protein: CASSQELGSQETQYF
V gene: TRBV4-1
clone size: -
D gene: -
J gene: TRBJ2-5

CDR3 DNA: TGTGCCAGCACCCTGACTAGCGGTTCCGAGCAGTACTTC
CDR3 protein: CASTLTSGSEQYF
V gene: TRBV6-2/TRBV6-3
clone size: few
D gene: TRBD2
J gene: TRBJ2-7

CDR3 DNA: TGTGCCATCAGTGAGGGACAGACCCTGGAAGGCTACACCTTC
CDR3 protein: CAISEGQTLEGYTF
V gene: TRBV10-3
clone size: -
D gene: -
J gene: TRBJ1-2

CDR3 DNA: TGTGCCAGCAGCCCTTCCCGGGGGCATGGCTACACCTTC
CDR3 protein: CASSPSRGHGYTF
V gene: TRBV7-3
clone size: -
D gene: -
J gene: TRBJ1-2

CDR3 DNA: TGTGCCAGCAGTTTCCGGGACAGGGGTTTTACCTATGGCTACATCTTC
CDR3 protein: CASSFRDRGFTYGYIF
V gene: TRBV28
clone size: -
D gene: TRBD1
J gene: TRBJ1-2

CDR3 DNA: TGTGCCAGCAGCCCTGGACTAGCGGGAAGTAGCGCTGGGGCCAACGTCCTGACTTTC
CDR3 protein: CASSPGLAGSSAGANVLTF
V gene: TRBV4-2
clone size: -
D gene: TRBD2
J gene: TRBJ2-6

CDR3 DNA: TGCAGTGCTAGTCTCGGAGGTAGCCGCACCAATGAGCAGTTCTTC
CDR3 protein: CSASLGGSRTNEQFF
V gene: TRBV20-1
clone size: few
D gene: -
J gene: TRBJ2-1

CDR3 DNA: TGTGCCAGCAGCCCAGGGGGGAGCTCCTACAATGAGCGGTTCTTC
CDR3 protein: CASSPGGSSYNERFF
V gene: TRBV7-2
clone size: -
D gene: -
J gene: TRBJ2-1

CDR3 DNA: TGCGCCAGCCGCTGGCGAGGGGAAGGGGAGACCCAGTACTTC
CDR3 protein: CASRWRGEGETQYF
V gene: TRBV5-1
clone size: -
D gene: -
J gene: TRBJ2-5

CDR3 DNA: TGTGCCAGCAGTTACGGATTAGCGCTGAGAGGGACAGATACGCAGTATTTT
CDR3 protein: CASSYGLALRGTDTQYF
V gene: TRBV6-2/TRBV6-3
clone size: -
D gene: -
J gene: TRBJ2-3

CDR3 DNA: TGCGCCAGCAGCTTGGGGCAGGACAGGGAAAATCAGCCCCAGCATTTT
CDR3 protein: CASSLGQDRENQPQHF
V gene: TRBV5-1
clone size: -
D gene: TRBD1
J gene: TRBJ1-5

CDR3 DNA: TGTGCCATCCAGTCCAGCACCTACGAGCAGTACTTC
CDR3 protein: CAIQSSTYEQYF
V gene: TRBV10-3
clone size: -
D gene: -
J gene: TRBJ2-7

CDR3 DNA: TGTGCCAGCATTGAGGGGGGAGTGAACACTGAAGCTTTCTTT
CDR3 protein: CASIEGGVNTEAFF
V gene: TRBV25-1
clone size: few
D gene: -
J gene: TRBJ1-1

CDR3 DNA: TGTGCCAGCAGCTCTCAGACCGGGGACTATGGCTACACCTTC
CDR3 protein: CASSSQTGDYGYTF
V gene: TRBV5-6
clone size: many
D gene: -
J gene: TRBJ1-2

CDR3 DNA: TGTGCCACTACGGGACAGGGGTTTCACGGAGAGACCCAGTACTTC
CDR3 protein: CATTGQGFHGETQYF
V gene: TRBV10-3
clone size: few
D gene: TRBD1
J gene: TRBJ2-5

CDR3 DNA: TGTGCCAGCGCGAGCAGGAGACTAGCGGGATCAGATACGCAGTATTTT
CDR3 protein: CASASRRLAGSDTQYF
V gene: TRBV6-5
clone size: few
D gene: TRBD2
J gene: TRBJ2-3

CDR3 DNA: TGCAGCGTTGACCAGGGGGGGACCTACGAGCAGTACTTC
CDR3 protein: CSVDQGGTYEQYF
V gene: TRBV29-1
clone size: few
D gene: -
J gene: TRBJ2-7

CDR3 DNA: TGCAGTGCTAGAAACGAGGGGAGCTCTGGGGCCAACGTCCTGACTTTC
CDR3 protein: CSARNEGSSGANVLTF
V gene: TRBV20-1
clone size: -
D gene: -
J gene: TRBJ2-6

CDR3 DNA: TGTGCCACCAGTGCGGGGGACGTCTCTGGCTACACCTTC
CDR3 protein: CATSAGDVSGYTF
V gene: TRBV24-1
clone size: -
D gene: -
J gene: TRBJ1-2

CDR3 DNA: TGCAGCGTTGAAAGGGACGGCACTGAAGCTTTCTTT
CDR3 protein: CSVERDGTEAFF
V gene: TRBV29-1
clone size: -
D gene: -
J gene: TRBJ1-1

CDR3 DNA: TGCAGCGTTGGTGAGACAGGCCTATTCTATGGCTACACCTTC
CDR3 protein: CSVGETGLFYGYTF
V gene: TRBV29-1
clone size: -
D gene: -
J gene: TRBJ1-2

CDR3 DNA: TGTGCCAGCAGCGTCGAGGGTACACCCCGTTACAATGAGCAGTTCTTC
CDR3 protein: CASSVEGTPRYNEQFF
V gene: TRBV9
clone size: -
D gene: -
J gene: TRBJ2-1

CDR3 DNA: TGTGCCAGCAGCTCACGAGAGGGGACTGAAGCTTTCTTT
CDR3 protein: CASSSREGTEAFF
V gene: TRBV12-3/TRBV12-4
clone size: -
D gene: -
J gene: TRBJ1-1

CDR3 DNA: TGTGCCAGCAGTGAGGAAGGCGGGAGCACAGATACGCAGTATTTT
CDR3 protein: CASSEEGGSTDTQYF
V gene: TRBV2
clone size: few
D gene: -
J gene: TRBJ2-3